Detailed here is one T cell receptor (beta chain). Its antigen is currently unknown. The V gene's germline CDR1 is SGHAT and CDR2 FQNNGV. V was trimmed by 8 bases and J by 6 bases, leaving 16 bases between them. The CDR3 runs to 14 residues. The study ran its PCR with 60 Vbeta and 13 Jbeta primers. Assay used: immunoSEQ multiplex PCR; TCRdb lists only in-frame clones, some missing. The sample shows about 54,000 clones, 70% to 80% of them seen only once. This entry comes from a study of cytomegalovirus exposure and HLA in healthy donors. Study results and limitations: Immune exposure data for these donors was limited to CMV serostatus. For presence/absence analyses, sequencing depth was assumed to be roughly uniform across donors. With further analysis later on, most CMV-associated TCR beta chains appeared HLA-restricted.

The sequence was collected from a female donor in good health and CMV-seronegative. V is TRBV11-2 and J is TRBJ2-2; TRBD1 is a possible D gene (5 bases). The specimen was PBMCs. The CDR3 here is CASHQGPFPGELFF. The CDR3 nucleotides are TGTGCCAGCCATCAGGGCCCCTTCCCCGGGGAGCTGTTTTTT.